The rows below give T cell receptor beta chains drawn from one sample of a study of T cells in Graves' hyperthyroidism and ophthalmopathy. TCRdb fed the multiplex PCR reads into MiXCR, producing one record per CDR3 protein. The sample consists of hundreds of thousands of distinct CDR3 sequences, under 15% of them appearing once. Material: blood. Every receptor here comes from a man younger than 35 with Graves' ophthalmopathy. The CDR3 runs from the conserved cysteine through the conserved F or W. D genes are given only for firm matches. Size tells how often a clone was seen (once, few, many) or the class of an expanded clone, and some rows leave it out.

V gene	J gene	D gene	clone size	CDR3 DNA	CDR3 protein
TRBV4-2	TRBJ2-1	TRBD2	few	TGTGCCAGCAGCCAAGATTTTAGCGGGTCCTACAATGAGCAGTTCTTC	CASSQDFSGSYNEQFF
TRBV9	TRBJ2-7	.	few	TGTGCCAGCAGCTTCGACCTCGGGGAGCAGTACTTC	CASSFDLGEQYF
TRBV6-1	TRBJ2-3	TRBD2	many	TGTGCCAGCAGTTATTTAGCGGGTCCCACAGATACGCAGTATTTT	CASSYLAGPTDTQYF
TRBV29-1	TRBJ2-7	.	.	TGCAGCGTTGTTGGTACAGGGTACTCCTACGAGCAGTACTTC	CSVVGTGYSYEQYF
TRBV4-1	TRBJ2-3	.	few	TGCGCCAGCAGCCAAGATTGGGACAAAAGAGATACGCAGTATTTT	CASSQDWDKRDTQYF
TRBV9	TRBJ1-3	.	.	TGTGCCAGCAGCGTAGGACTCGTGGGGACGGGGCGCTCTGGAAACACCATATATTTT	CASSVGLVGTGRSGNTIYF
TRBV5-1	TRBJ2-3	.	many	TGCGCCAGCAGCCCATATGGGCGAGTCACAGATACGCAGTATTTT	CASSPYGRVTDTQYF
TRBV5-1	TRBJ2-7	TRBD1	many	TGCGCCAGCAGCTTGGGGGACAGAAACTCCTACGAGCAGTACTTC	CASSLGDRNSYEQYF
TRBV27	TRBJ1-2	.	many	TGTGCCAGCAGGATAACAGGGAGTAACTATGGCTACACCTTC	CASRITGSNYGYTF
TRBV7-3	TRBJ2-3	.	many	TGTGCCAGCAGCTTATCTACGCAGTATTTT	CASSLSTQYF
TRBV14	TRBJ2-3	.	many	TGTGCCAGCAGCCCACAAGAGGACAGCGCAGATACGCAGTATTTT	CASSPQEDSADTQYF
TRBV14	TRBJ1-5	.	.	TGTGCCAGCAGCCAAGACCAGTTTAATCAGCCCCAGCATTTT	CASSQDQFNQPQHF
TRBV6-2/TRBV6-3	TRBJ2-3	.	.	TGTGCCAGCAGTGACTCTCGCGGGGGCACAGATACGCAGTATTTT	CASSDSRGGTDTQYF
TRBV29-1	TRBJ1-1	.	many	TGCAGCTGCACTAACACTGAAGCTTTCTTT	CSCTNTEAFF
TRBV20-1	TRBJ2-7	TRBD1	many	TGCAGTGCTAGAGATCCCCGACAGGGATTCTACGAGCAGTACTTC	CSARDPRQGFYEQYF
TRBV5-4	TRBJ2-7	.	.	TGTGCCAGCAGCCCTGACAGGGAGGTCTACGAGCAGTACTTC	CASSPDREVYEQYF
TRBV2	TRBJ2-3	.	many	TGTGCCAGCAGGGGGGGCCAGGGAGATACGCAGTATTTT	CASRGGQGDTQYF
TRBV5-1	TRBJ1-2	.	many	TGCGCCAGCAGCTTGTTGCAGGTTGAGTATGGCTACACCTTC	CASSLLQVEYGYTF
TRBV5-1	TRBJ2-7	.	many	TGCGCCAGCAGCTTGGTTCGGGAGTCGAGGGAGCAGTACTTC	CASSLVRESREQYF
TRBV7-2	TRBJ2-5	.	.	TGTGCCAGCAGCTTCTATCCCCAAGAGACCCAGTACTTC	CASSFYPQETQYF
TRBV11-2	TRBJ1-4	.	.	TGTGCCAGCAGACCGACCGGGGGGGGTGAAAAACTGTTTTTT	CASRPTGGGEKLFF
TRBV30	TRBJ1-5	TRBD1	many	TGTGCCTGGACAGGGGGCGTCAATCAGCCCCAGCATTTT	CAWTGGVNQPQHF
TRBV12-3/TRBV12-4	TRBJ2-3	.	many	TGTGCCAGCAGTTTAGATGGGGGGCGAAGGGTAACAGATACGCAGTATTTT	CASSLDGGRRVTDTQYF
TRBV29-1	TRBJ2-5	TRBD2	few	TGCAGCGTTGAGTTGGCTAGCGGGGCCCCCCCCCAAGAGACCCAGTACTTC	CSVELASGAPPQETQYF
TRBV11-1	TRBJ2-7	TRBD2	.	TGTGCCAGCAGCTTTAACGGGCCGGGAGGCAGGGAGCAGTACTTC	CASSFNGPGGREQYF
TRBV5-1	TRBJ2-7	TRBD1	many	TGCGCCAGCAGCTGGACAGGAGCCTCCTACGAGCAGTACTTC	CASSWTGASYEQYF
TRBV18	TRBJ1-2	.	many	TGTGCCAGCTCACCGAGGGAAGGCTATGGCTACACCTTC	CASSPREGYGYTF
TRBV30	TRBJ1-6	.	few	TGTGCCTGGACACAGGCGGGGAATTCACCCCTCCACTTT	CAWTQAGNSPLHF
TRBV6-1	TRBJ2-1	.	.	TGTGCCAGCCGCCGCCAAGCGGCTGCCTACAATGAGCAGTTCTTC	CASRRQAAAYNEQFF
TRBV2	TRBJ2-4	TRBD1	.	TGTGCCAGCGGAGCAGGGGGCATGGCCAAAAACATTCAGTACTTC	CASGAGGMAKNIQYF
TRBV7-9	TRBJ1-1	TRBD1	few	TGTGCCAGCAGAGAGACAGGGGGCGGGAACACTGAAGCTTTCTTT	CASRETGGGNTEAFF
TRBV7-8	TRBJ2-5	TRBD1	many	TGTGCCAGCAGCTTGTGGACAGGGCAAAAAGAGACCCAGTACTTC	CASSLWTGQKETQYF
TRBV29-1	TRBJ1-2	TRBD1	many	TGCAGCGGTCGGACAGGGATTGAGGGCTACACCTTC	CSGRTGIEGYTF
TRBV5-1	TRBJ1-3	.	few	TGCGCCAGCAGCCCAGGACAGCCACGGGACACCATATATTTT	CASSPGQPRDTIYF
TRBV11-2	TRBJ1-1	.	many	TGTGCCAGCAGCTTAGTACAGGGCAGTAACACTGAAGCTTTCTTT	CASSLVQGSNTEAFF
TRBV25-1	TRBJ2-3	.	.	TGTGCCAGCAGTGAATATATTACGGCAGGTGGGATAGATACGCAGTATTTT	CASSEYITAGGIDTQYF
TRBV20-1	TRBJ2-7	TRBD2	many	TGCAGTGCTAACCATAGAGCGGGAGGGCCTTACGAGCAGTACTTC	CSANHRAGGPYEQYF
TRBV20-1	TRBJ2-7	TRBD2	.	TGCAGTGCTAGACTAGGACTAGCGGGGTCCTACGAGCAGTACTTC	CSARLGLAGSYEQYF
TRBV4-1	TRBJ2-7	.	few	TGCGCCAGCAGTACCCTTACCGAGCAGTACTTC	CASSTLTEQYF
TRBV24-1	TRBJ2-3	TRBD2	once	TGTGCCACCAGTAGACTAGCGGGAGGGACCACAGATACGCAGTATTTT	CATSRLAGGTTDTQYF
TRBV19	TRBJ1-1	.	.	TGTGCCAGTACCGACGGGCCGAACACTGAAGCTTTCTTT	CASTDGPNTEAFF
TRBV14	TRBJ2-7	.	.	TGTGCCAGCAGCCAAGATAGCCAGGACTACGAGCAGTACTTC	CASSQDSQDYEQYF
TRBV20-1	TRBJ2-7	TRBD1	many	TGCAGTGCTAGGCCACAGGGGGCCTACGAGCAGTACTTC	CSARPQGAYEQYF
TRBV3-1	TRBJ2-5	.	many	TGTGCCAGCAGCCAATCCCGGACAGCCCAAGAGACCCAGTACTTC	CASSQSRTAQETQYF
TRBV7-9	TRBJ2-7	TRBD2	few	TGTGCCAGCAGCTCCAGACTAGCGGGATCCTACGAGCAGTACTTC	CASSSRLAGSYEQYF
TRBV6-2/TRBV6-3	TRBJ2-7	TRBD2	many	TGTGCCAGCAGTTATCTAGCGGGGCCCTACGAGCAGTACTTC	CASSYLAGPYEQYF
TRBV6-5	TRBJ2-3	TRBD2	many	TGTGCCAGCAGTTACCCAACTAGCGGGGCTTACACAGATACGCAGTATTTT	CASSYPTSGAYTDTQYF
TRBV12-3/TRBV12-4	TRBJ2-1	.	many	TGTGCCAGCAGTTTAGCCACAGGTGTAAATGAGCAGTTCTTC	CASSLATGVNEQFF
TRBV12-3/TRBV12-4	TRBJ2-5	TRBD1	many	TGTGCCAGCAGTCTGGGGGACAGTCAAGAGACCCAGTACTTC	CASSLGDSQETQYF
TRBV7-2	TRBJ2-1	.	many	TGTGCCAGCAGCTTAGCGTGGATCTCCTACAATGAGCAGTTCTTC	CASSLAWISYNEQFF
TRBV5-1	TRBJ2-1	TRBD1	.	TGCGCCAGCAGCCCCCGGACAGGGGGACAAATCACCTTGGGGCAGTTCTTC	CASSPRTGGQITLGQFF
TRBV12-3/TRBV12-4	TRBJ2-6	.	.	TGTGCCAGCCGCCAATTTGGGGGGCCTTCTGGGGCCAACGTCCTGACTTTC	CASRQFGGPSGANVLTF
TRBV24-1	TRBJ2-3	TRBD1	many	TGTGCCACCAGTTCGGACAGGGGGCGCACAGATACGCAGTATTTT	CATSSDRGRTDTQYF
TRBV6-5	TRBJ2-5	.	many	TGTGCCAGCAGTTACTCCCTAGGATGGGCCCAAGAGACCCAGTACTTC	CASSYSLGWAQETQYF
TRBV5-1	TRBJ1-1	.	many	TGCGCCAGCAGCTTGGAGGGGGGCCAGGCGAACACTGAAGCTTTCTTT	CASSLEGGQANTEAFF